The rows below give T cell receptor beta chains drawn from one sample of a study of shared clonotypes between healthy human individuals. Libraries were prepared by immunoSEQ multiplex PCR; TCRdb keeps only in-frame clonotypes and omits some of them. The sample lists about 2.1 million clones; 85% to 95% were seen once. Sequenced input: naive CD8+ T cells from PBMCs. The receptors were gathered from a man younger than 30 in good health. Some clones in this sample may be carry-over from other donors' samples. CDR3s include the opening cysteine and the closing phenylalanine or tryptophan. Each record gives: J gene, clone size, V gene, D gene, CDR3 DNA, CDR3 protein. The D gene is left open where the match is weak. Some rows have no size entry. The others give once, few or many, or a class for an expanded clone.

TRBJ1-1	.	TRBV7-9	.	TGTGCCAGCAGCTTATACAGAGGCTTCGCCACTGAAGCTTTCTTT	CASSLYRGFATEAFF
TRBJ2-3	.	TRBV9	.	TGTGCCAGCAGCGAGCTGGGAAATGAAGAAGAGCAGTATTTT	CASSELGNEEEQYF
TRBJ2-2	.	TRBV5-6	TRBD1	TGTGCCAGCAGCCGGGACAGGGGGAGGATCGGGGAGCTGTTTTTT	CASSRDRGRIGELFF
TRBJ2-2	.	TRBV6-5	TRBD2	TGTGCCAGCACCGCCTCGGGAGGGCCGTTCGGGGAGCTGTTTTTT	CASTASGGPFGELFF
TRBJ1-3	.	TRBV5-1	.	TGCGCCAGCAGCTACCGGGCCCTGACGGCTGGAAACACCATATATTTT	CASSYRALTAGNTIYF
TRBJ2-4	.	TRBV6-1	.	TGTGCCAGCAGTGAACGGGAAGTTCGAGCTGCCAAAAACATTCAGTACTTC	CASSEREVRAAKNIQYF
TRBJ2-1	.	TRBV4-2	.	TGTGCCAGCAGCCGACCAGGGTTCCAATACAATGAGCAGTTCTTC	CASSRPGFQYNEQFF
TRBJ1-1	.	TRBV27	TRBD1	TGTGCCAGCAGTCAACGAGACGGACAGGGGGCGCTGGCTTTCTTT	CASSQRDGQGALAFF
TRBJ2-7	.	TRBV29-1	TRBD2	TGCAGCGGACGACAAGCGGGGGAGCAGTACTTC	CSGRQAGEQYF
TRBJ1-5	.	TRBV11-2	.	TGTGCCAGCAGCTTAGGACCGGTCAATCAGCCCCAGCATTTT	CASSLGPVNQPQHF
TRBJ1-5	.	TRBV11-2	.	TGTGCCAGCAGCTACGGGACTGGGAATCAGCCCCAGCATTTT	CASSYGTGNQPQHF
TRBJ2-1	.	TRBV11-2	.	TGTGCCAGCAGCTTATTCGGCCAGGGGAATGAGCAGTTCTTC	CASSLFGQGNEQFF
TRBJ2-1	.	TRBV4-1	TRBD2	TGCGCCAGCAGGGGACTAGTTCTCAATGAGCAGTTCTTC	CASRGLVLNEQFF
TRBJ1-1	once	TRBV7-9	.	TGTGCCAGCAGCCTAGGGGTATTAGGCACTGAAGCTTTCTTT	CASSLGVLGTEAFF
TRBJ1-1	few	TRBV28	.	TGTGCCAGCAGTTTATTGGGTGGCAACACTGAAGCTTTCTTT	CASSLLGGNTEAFF
TRBJ1-4	once	TRBV4-1	.	TGCGCCAGCAGCCAAGTACGCGGGACAACTAATGAAAAACTGTTTTTT	CASSQVRGTTNEKLFF
TRBJ2-7	.	TRBV29-1	TRBD2	TGCAGCGTTCAAGGCGGGAGCTCCTACGAGCAGTACTTC	CSVQGGSSYEQYF
TRBJ1-4	.	TRBV7-6	.	TGTGCCAGCAGCCGTTTAGAGCTTGCAACTAATGAAAAACTGTTTTTT	CASSRLELATNEKLFF
TRBJ2-2	.	TRBV5-1	.	TGCGCCAGCAGCTTGGAGGTCAGGAACACCGGGGAGCTGTTTTTT	CASSLEVRNTGELFF
TRBJ2-1	.	TRBV27	.	TGTGCCAGCAGTTCAGGTGTTCTAAATGAGCAGTTCTTC	CASSSGVLNEQFF
TRBJ2-7	.	TRBV19	TRBD2	TGTGCCAGTAGTATTAGAACTAGCGGGAACTACGAGCAGTACTTC	CASSIRTSGNYEQYF
TRBJ2-1	.	TRBV10-1	.	TGCGCCAGCAGTGGGATAACAGGAGGGGCCGCTGAGCAGTTCTTC	CASSGITGGAAEQFF
TRBJ2-7	.	TRBV7-2	.	TGTGCCAGCAGCTTAGATCGCGGAGGGCTGATCTCCTACGAGCAGTACTTC	CASSLDRGGLISYEQYF
TRBJ2-7	.	TRBV28	.	TGTGCCAGCAGTTTTAGTGGCGAGCAGTACTTC	CASSFSGEQYF
TRBJ2-7	.	TRBV9	.	TGTGCCAGCAGCGGCCGGGACCTAAACTACGAGCAGTACTTC	CASSGRDLNYEQYF
TRBJ2-3	.	TRBV27	TRBD2	TGTGCCAGCAGTTCACCCCCGACTAGCGGAGGGGATACGCAGTATTTT	CASSSPPTSGGDTQYF
TRBJ2-1	.	TRBV7-9	.	TGTGCCAGCAGCTTTCCGGGGGCCATCCCCCTCGAGCAGTTCTTC	CASSFPGAIPLEQFF
TRBJ2-7	.	TRBV4-1	TRBD2	TGCGCCAGCAGCCAGGGACTAGCGGGAGACGAGCAGTACTTC	CASSQGLAGDEQYF